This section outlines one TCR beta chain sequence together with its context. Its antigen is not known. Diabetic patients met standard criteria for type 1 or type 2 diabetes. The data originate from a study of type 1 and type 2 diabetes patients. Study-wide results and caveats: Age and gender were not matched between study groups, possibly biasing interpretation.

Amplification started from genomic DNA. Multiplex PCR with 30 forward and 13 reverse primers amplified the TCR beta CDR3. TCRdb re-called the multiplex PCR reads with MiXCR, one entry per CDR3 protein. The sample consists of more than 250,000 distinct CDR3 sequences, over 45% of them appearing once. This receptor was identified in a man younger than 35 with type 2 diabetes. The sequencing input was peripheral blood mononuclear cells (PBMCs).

CDR3 bases: TGTGCCAGCAAATTTCGTCGGGCCGCTGGCGAGCAGTACTTC. This translates into CASKFRRAAGEQYF. The chain uses TRBV12-3 or TRBV12-4 and TRBJ2-7; D is ambiguous. The CDR3 covers 14 residues. V lost 7 bases, J lost 6 bases, and 19 bases lay in between.